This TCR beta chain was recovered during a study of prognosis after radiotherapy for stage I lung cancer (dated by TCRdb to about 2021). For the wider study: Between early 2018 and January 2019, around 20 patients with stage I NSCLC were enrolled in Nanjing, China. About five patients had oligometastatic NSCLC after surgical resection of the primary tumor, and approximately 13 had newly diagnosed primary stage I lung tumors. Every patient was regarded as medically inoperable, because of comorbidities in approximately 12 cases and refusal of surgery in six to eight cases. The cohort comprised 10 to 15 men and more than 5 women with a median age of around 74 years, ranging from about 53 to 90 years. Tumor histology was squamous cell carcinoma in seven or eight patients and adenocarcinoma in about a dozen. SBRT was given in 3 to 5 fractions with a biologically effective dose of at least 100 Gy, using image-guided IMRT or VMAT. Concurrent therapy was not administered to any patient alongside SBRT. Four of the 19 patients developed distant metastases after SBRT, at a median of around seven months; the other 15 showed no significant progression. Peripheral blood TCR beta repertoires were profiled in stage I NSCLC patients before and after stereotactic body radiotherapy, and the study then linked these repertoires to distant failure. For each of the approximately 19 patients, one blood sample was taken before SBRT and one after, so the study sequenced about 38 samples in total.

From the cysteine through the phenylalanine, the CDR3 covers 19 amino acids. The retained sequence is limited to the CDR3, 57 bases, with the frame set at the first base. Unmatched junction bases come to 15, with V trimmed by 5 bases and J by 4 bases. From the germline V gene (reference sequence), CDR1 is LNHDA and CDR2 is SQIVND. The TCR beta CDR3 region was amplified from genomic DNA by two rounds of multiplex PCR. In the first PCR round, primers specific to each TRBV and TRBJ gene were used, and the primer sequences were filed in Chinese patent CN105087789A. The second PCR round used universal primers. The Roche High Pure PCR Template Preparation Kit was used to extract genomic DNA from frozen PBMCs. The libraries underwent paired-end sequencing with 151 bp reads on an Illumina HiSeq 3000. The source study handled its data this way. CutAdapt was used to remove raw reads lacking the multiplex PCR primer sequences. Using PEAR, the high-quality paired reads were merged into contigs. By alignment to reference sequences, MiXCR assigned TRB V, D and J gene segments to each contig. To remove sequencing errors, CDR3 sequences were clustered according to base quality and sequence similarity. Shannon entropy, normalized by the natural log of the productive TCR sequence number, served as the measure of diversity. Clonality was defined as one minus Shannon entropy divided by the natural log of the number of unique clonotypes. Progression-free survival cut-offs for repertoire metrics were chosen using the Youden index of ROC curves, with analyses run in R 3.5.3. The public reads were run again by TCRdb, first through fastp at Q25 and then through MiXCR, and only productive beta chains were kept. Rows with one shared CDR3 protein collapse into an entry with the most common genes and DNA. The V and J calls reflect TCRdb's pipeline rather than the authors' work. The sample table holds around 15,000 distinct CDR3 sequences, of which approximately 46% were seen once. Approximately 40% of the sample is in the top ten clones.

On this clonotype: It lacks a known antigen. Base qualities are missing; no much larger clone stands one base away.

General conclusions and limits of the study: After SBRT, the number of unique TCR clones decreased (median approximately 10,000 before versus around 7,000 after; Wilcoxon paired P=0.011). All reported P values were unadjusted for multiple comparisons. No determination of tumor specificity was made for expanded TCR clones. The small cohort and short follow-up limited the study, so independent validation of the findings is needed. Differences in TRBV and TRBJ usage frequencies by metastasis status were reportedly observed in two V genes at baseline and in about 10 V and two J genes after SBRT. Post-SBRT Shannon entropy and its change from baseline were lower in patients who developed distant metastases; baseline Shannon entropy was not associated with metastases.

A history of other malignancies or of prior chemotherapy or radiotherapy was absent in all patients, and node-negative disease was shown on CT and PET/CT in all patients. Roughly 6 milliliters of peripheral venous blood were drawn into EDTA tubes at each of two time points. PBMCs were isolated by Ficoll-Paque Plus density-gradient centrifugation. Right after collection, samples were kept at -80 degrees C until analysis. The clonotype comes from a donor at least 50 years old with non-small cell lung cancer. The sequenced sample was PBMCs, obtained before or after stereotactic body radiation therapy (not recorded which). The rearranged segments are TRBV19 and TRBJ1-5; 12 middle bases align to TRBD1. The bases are TGTGCCAGTAGTTACACCGCCGGGACAGGGGGCTCAAAGAATCAGCCCCAGCATTTT. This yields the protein CASSYTAGTGGSKNQPQHF.